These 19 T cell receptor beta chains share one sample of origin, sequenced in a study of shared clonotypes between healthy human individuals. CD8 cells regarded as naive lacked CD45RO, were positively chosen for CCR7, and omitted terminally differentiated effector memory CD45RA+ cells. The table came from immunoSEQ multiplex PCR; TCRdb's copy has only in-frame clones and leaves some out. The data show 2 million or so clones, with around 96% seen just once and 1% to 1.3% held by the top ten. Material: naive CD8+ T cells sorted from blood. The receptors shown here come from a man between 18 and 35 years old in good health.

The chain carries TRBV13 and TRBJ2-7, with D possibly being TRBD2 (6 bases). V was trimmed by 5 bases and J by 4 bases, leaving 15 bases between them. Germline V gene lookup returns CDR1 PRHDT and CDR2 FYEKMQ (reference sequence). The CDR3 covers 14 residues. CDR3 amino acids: CASSLPGADYEQYF. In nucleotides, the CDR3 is TGTGCCAGCAGCCTCCCGGGAGCAGATTACGAGCAGTACTTC.

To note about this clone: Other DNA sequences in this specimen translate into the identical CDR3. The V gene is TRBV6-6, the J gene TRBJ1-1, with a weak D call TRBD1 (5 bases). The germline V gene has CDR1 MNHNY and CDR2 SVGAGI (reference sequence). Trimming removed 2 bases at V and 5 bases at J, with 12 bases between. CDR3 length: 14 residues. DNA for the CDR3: TGTGCCAGCAGTTACCAGGGAGGCTCGACTGAAGCTTTCTTT. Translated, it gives CASSYQGGSTEAFF.

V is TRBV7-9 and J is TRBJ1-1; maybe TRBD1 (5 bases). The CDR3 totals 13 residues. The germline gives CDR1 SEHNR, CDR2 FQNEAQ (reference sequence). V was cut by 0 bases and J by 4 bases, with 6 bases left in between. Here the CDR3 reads CASSLARGTEAFF. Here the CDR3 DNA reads TGTGCCAGCAGCTTAGCTAGGGGCACTGAAGCTTTCTTT.

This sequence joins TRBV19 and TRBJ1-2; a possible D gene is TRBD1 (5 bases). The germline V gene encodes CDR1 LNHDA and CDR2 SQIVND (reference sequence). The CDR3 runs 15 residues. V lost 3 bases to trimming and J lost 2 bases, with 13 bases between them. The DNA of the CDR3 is TGTGCCAGTAGTATTTCGGGTTGGGGGAACTATGGCTACACCTTC. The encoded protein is CASSISGWGNYGYTF. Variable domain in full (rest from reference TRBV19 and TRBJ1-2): DGGITQSPKYLFRKEGQNVTLSCEQNLNHDAMYWYRQDPGQGLRLIYYSQIVNDFQKGDIAEGYSVSREKKESFPLTVTSAQKNPTAFYLCASSISGWGNYGYTFGSGTRLTVV.

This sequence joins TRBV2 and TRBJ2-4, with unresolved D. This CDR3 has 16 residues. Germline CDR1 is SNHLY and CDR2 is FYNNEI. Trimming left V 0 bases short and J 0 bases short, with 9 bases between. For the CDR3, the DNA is TGTGCCAGCAGTGAAGCGGACGTAATAGCCAAAAACATTCAGTACTTC. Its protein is CASSEADVIAKNIQYF. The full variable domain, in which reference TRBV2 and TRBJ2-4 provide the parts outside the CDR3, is EPEVTQTPSHQVTQMGQEVILRCVPISNHLYFYWYRQILGQKVEFLVSFYNNEISEKSEIFDDQFSVERPDGSNFTLKIRSTKLEDSAMYFCASSEADVIAKNIQYFGAGTRLSVL.

The CDR3 DNA is TGTGCCAGCAGCTTTTCTAGCGGGATTTACGAGCAGTACTTC. Amino acid sequence: CASSFSSGIYEQYF. The chain uses TRBV11-2 and TRBJ2-7; the match to TRBD2 covers 9 bases. This CDR3 has 14 amino acids. The V gene end was trimmed by 3 bases and the J gene end by 4 bases; junction bases not matched to a gene: 4. From germline, CDR1 is SGHAT and CDR2 FQNNGV.

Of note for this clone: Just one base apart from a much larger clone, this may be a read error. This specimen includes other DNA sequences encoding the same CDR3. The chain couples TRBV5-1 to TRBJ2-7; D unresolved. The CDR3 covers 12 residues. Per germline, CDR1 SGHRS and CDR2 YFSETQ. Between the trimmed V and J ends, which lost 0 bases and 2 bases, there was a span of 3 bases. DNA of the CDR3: TGCGCCAGCAGCTTGGACGCCTACGAGCAGTACTTC. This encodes CASSLDAYEQYF.

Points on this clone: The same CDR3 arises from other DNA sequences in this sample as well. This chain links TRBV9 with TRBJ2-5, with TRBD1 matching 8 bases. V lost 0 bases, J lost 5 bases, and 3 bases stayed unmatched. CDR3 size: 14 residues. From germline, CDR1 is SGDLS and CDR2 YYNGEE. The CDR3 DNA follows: TGTGCCAGCAGCGTAGCGGACAGGGTGGAGACCCAGTACTTC. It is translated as CASSVADRVETQYF.

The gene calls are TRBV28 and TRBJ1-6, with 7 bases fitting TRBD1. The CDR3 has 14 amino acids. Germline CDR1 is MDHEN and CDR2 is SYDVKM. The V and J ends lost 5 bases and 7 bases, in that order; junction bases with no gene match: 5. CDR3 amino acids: CASSPGQINSPLHF. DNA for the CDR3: TGTGCCAGCAGTCCGGGACAGATAAATTCACCCCTCCACTTT.

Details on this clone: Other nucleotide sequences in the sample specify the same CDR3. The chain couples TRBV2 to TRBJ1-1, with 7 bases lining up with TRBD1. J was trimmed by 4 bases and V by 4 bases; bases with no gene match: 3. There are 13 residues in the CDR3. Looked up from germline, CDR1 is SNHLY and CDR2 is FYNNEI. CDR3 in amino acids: CASSGQGSTEAFF. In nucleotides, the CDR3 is TGTGCCAGCAGTGGACAGGGATCCACTGAAGCTTTCTTT.

DNA of the CDR3: TGTGCCAGCAGCCCTTTCGGGGGGAACACTGAAGCTTTCTTT. It is translated as CASSPFGGNTEAFF. The genes are TRBV9 and TRBJ1-1; tentative D call: TRBD1 (5 bases). Germline values: CDR1 SGDLS, CDR2 YYNGEE. V lost 4 bases, J lost 1 base, and 11 bases lay in between. This CDR3 has 14 residues.

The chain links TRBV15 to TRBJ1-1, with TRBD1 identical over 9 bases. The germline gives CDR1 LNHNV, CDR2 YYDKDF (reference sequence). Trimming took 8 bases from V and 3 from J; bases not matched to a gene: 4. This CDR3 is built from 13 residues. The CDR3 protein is CATGRDRDTEAFF. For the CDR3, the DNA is TGTGCCACCGGCCGGGACAGGGACACTGAAGCTTTCTTT.

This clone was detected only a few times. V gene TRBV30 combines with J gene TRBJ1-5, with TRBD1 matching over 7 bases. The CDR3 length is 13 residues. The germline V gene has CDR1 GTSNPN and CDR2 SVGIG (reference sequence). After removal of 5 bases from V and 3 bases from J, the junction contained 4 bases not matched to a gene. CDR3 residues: CAWPGQPNQPQHF. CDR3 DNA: TGTGCCTGGCCGGGACAGCCCAATCAGCCCCAGCATTTT. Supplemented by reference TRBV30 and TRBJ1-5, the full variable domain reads SQTIHQWPATLVQPVGSPLSLECTVEGTSNPNLYWYRQAAGRGLQLLFYSVGIGQISSEVPQNLSASRPQDRQFILSSKKLLLSDSGFYLCAWPGQPNQPQHFGDGTRLSIL.

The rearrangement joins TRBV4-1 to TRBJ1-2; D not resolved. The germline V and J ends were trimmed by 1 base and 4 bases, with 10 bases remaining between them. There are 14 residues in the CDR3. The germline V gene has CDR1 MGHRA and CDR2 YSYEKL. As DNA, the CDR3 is TGCGCCAGCAGCCAAGGGCGTCAGTTCTATGGCTACACCTTC. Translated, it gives CASSQGRQFYGYTF.

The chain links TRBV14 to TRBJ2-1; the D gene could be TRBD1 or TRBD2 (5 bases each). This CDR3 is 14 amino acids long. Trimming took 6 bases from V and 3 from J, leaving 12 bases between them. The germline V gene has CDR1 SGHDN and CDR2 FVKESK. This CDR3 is CASSHWDDYNEQFF. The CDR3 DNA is TGTGCCAGCAGTCATTGGGACGACTACAATGAGCAGTTCTTC. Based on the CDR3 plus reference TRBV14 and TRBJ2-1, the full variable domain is EAGVTQFPSHSVIEKGQTVTLRCDPISGHDNLYWYRRVMGKEIKFLLHFVKESKQDESGMPNNRFLAERTGGTYSTLKVQPAELEDSGVYFCASSHWDDYNEQFFGPGTRLTVL.

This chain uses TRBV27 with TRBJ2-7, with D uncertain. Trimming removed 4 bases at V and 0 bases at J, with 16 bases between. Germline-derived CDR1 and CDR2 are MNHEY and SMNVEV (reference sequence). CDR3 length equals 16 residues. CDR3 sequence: CASSSFGPLSSYEQYF. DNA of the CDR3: TGTGCCAGCAGTTCCTTTGGCCCTCTCAGCTCCTACGAGCAGTACTTC.

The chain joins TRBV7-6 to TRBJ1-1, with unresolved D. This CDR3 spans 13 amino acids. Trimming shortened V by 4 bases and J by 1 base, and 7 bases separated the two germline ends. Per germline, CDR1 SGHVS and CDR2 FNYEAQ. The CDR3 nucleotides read TGTGCCAGCAGCTCCTCTACGAACACTGAAGCTTTCTTT. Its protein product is CASSSSTNTEAFF. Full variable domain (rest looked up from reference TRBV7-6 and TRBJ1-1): GAGVSQSPRYKVTKRGQDVALRCDPISGHVSLYWYRQALGQGPEFLTYFNYEAQQDKSGLPNDRFSAERPEGSISTLTIQRTEQRDSAMYRCASSSSTNTEAFFGQGTRLTVV.

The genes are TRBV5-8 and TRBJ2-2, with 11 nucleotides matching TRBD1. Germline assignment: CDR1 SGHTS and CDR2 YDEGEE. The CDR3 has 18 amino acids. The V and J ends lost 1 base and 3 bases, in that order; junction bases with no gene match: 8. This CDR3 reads CASSLTGQGAEDTGELFF. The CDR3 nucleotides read TGTGCCAGCAGCTTGACCGGACAGGGGGCAGAGGACACCGGGGAGCTGTTTTTT.

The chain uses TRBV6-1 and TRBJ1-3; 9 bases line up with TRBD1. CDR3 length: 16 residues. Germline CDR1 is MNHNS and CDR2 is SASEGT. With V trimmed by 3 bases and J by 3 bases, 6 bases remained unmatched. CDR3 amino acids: CASSDLQTGGGNTIYF. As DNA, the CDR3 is TGTGCCAGCAGTGACTTACAGACAGGGGGTGGAAACACCATATATTTT.